These 31 T cell receptor beta chains share one sample of origin, sequenced in a study of T cells in Graves' hyperthyroidism and ophthalmopathy. RNA transcripts yielded amplified TCR beta CDR3 regions. Researchers ran a first-round RT-PCR on the TCR CDR3 using the HTBI primer set. TCRdb processed the multiplex PCR reads anew with MiXCR; each CDR3 protein has one entry. The table has fewer than 450,000 distinct CDR3 sequences, about 15% seen once. Material for sequencing was blood. The receptors derive from a woman aged 25-40 years with Graves' hyperthyroidism that later progressed to Graves' ophthalmopathy.

This clonotype showed up many times. V gene TRBV7-7 combines with J gene TRBJ2-5; the D is unclear. The ends were cut back, 2 bases at V and 0 bases at J, with 7 bases in the middle. The CDR3 is 14 amino acids. CDR1 and CDR2 (germline): SSHAT, FNYEAQ (reference sequence). CDR3 DNA sequence: TGTGCCAGCAGCTTACGGGCAGACCAAGAGACCCAGTACTTC. Translated, it gives CASSLRADQETQYF.

The table lists this clonotype with a few counts. The rearrangement links TRBV7-2 to TRBJ1-1, with D hard to call. Germline V lookup: CDR1 SGHTA, CDR2 FQGNSA. V lost 1 base and J lost 5, with 11 bases in between. CDR3 length equals 14 residues. As DNA, the CDR3 is TGTGCCAGCAGCTTAGGTTACGGTCGGACTGAAGCTTTCTTT. It yields the protein CASSLGYGRTEAFF.

This clonotype was counted ten times or more. The V call is TRBV28, the J call TRBJ1-5; 10 bases fit TRBD1. V lost 7 bases to trimming and J lost 6 bases; unmatched junction nucleotides: 9. Germline values: CDR1 MDHEN, CDR2 SYDVKM. CDR3 size: 15 residues. The CDR3 DNA reads TGTGCCAGCAAAACTGGACAGGGGGTTACTCAGCCCCAGCATTTT. Translation: CASKTGQGVTQPQHF.

This clonotype was counted at least ten times. V gene TRBV19 combines with J gene TRBJ2-1; D uncertain. Trimming removed 1 base from V and 6 bases from J, with 10 bases in between. Germline values: CDR1 LNHDA, CDR2 SQIVND (reference sequence). The CDR3 covers 14 residues. The CDR3, as DNA: TGTGCCAGTAGTATAGGTTTTGGCAGCAATGAGCAGTTCTTC. It translates to CASSIGFGSNEQFF.

This clonotype was found many times. This rearrangement joins TRBV10-1 to TRBJ2-3; TRBD1 agrees at 7 bases. Germline V gene data show CDR1 as WNHNN and CDR2 as SYGVQD (reference sequence). Trimming at V came to 4 bases and at J to 2 bases, leaving 9 bases not matched to a gene. The CDR3 sequence is 16 residues long. The CDR3 nucleotides are TGCGCCAGCAGTGTGGACAGGCGCTTCGCCACAGATACGCAGTATTTT. Its protein product is CASSVDRRFATDTQYF.

This sequence joins TRBV19 and TRBJ2-1, with TRBD2 identical over 14 bases. There are 17 residues in the CDR3. Germline values: CDR1 LNHDA, CDR2 SQIVND (reference sequence). After removal of 5 bases from V and 9 bases from J, the junction contained 12 bases not matched to a gene. The CDR3 sequence: CASSAQTTSGRAGEQFF. The CDR3 bases are TGTGCCAGTAGTGCCCAGACGACTAGCGGGAGGGCCGGTGAGCAGTTCTTC. The full variable domain, in which reference TRBV19 and TRBJ2-1 provide the parts outside the CDR3, is DGGITQSPKYLFRKEGQNVTLSCEQNLNHDAMYWYRQDPGQGLRLIYYSQIVNDFQKGDIAEGYSVSREKKESFPLTVTSAQKNPTAFYLCASSAQTTSGRAGEQFFGPGTRLTVL.

This chain links TRBV29-1 with TRBJ1-1; D gene unclear. V lost 1 base and J lost 6, with 12 bases in between. The CDR3 has 13 residues. CDR1 SQVTM and CDR2 ANQGSEA come from the germline V gene. CDR3 sequence reads: CSVEAQAGAEAFF. Here the CDR3 DNA reads TGCAGCGTTGAAGCCCAGGCCGGGGCTGAAGCTTTCTTT.

The chain links TRBV11-2 to TRBJ2-1; no reliable D call. V lost 2 bases to trimming and J lost 13 bases, with 9 bases between them. CDR1 SGHAT and CDR2 FQNNGV come from the germline V gene. The CDR3 totals 11 residues. CDR3 DNA: TGTGCCAGCAGCTTAAGGGTAAAACAGTTCTTC. The encoded protein is CASSLRVKQFF.

This clonotype has at least ten counts. V is TRBV29-1 and J is TRBJ1-1; maybe TRBD1 (5 bases). Trimming took 0 bases from V and 1 from J, leaving 15 bases between them. The CDR3 consists of 16 residues. Germline lookup yields CDR1 SQVTM and CDR2 ANQGSEA. CDR3 sequence: CSVEDQRGLGNTEAFF. For the CDR3, the DNA is TGCAGCGTTGAAGACCAACGGGGCCTGGGGAACACTGAAGCTTTCTTT.

This clonotype was found once. This chain uses TRBV20-1 with TRBJ2-3; 7 positions agree with TRBD2. Germline V gene lookup returns CDR1 DFQATT and CDR2 SNEGSKA (reference sequence). J lost 5 bases, V lost 6 bases, and 5 bases had no gene match. The CDR3 is 12 residues long. The DNA of the CDR3 is TGCAGTGCCTGGGAGGGGCGAGATACGCAGTATTTT. It specifies CSAWEGRDTQYF.

This clonotype was counted ten times or more. The chain recombines TRBV5-1 with TRBJ2-7; D gene ambiguous. Trimming left V 3 bases short and J 6 bases short, with 16 bases between. Looked up from germline, CDR1 is SGHRS and CDR2 is YFSETQ. This CDR3 is built from 14 residues. The CDR3: CASSSTGTAFEQYF. DNA of the CDR3: TGCGCCAGCAGCTCCACCGGCACAGCGTTCGAGCAGTACTTC.

This clonotype occurred many times. The chain links TRBV15 to TRBJ2-5; D is unclear. CDR3 length: 13 amino acids. Per the germline V gene, CDR1 is LNHNV and CDR2 is YYDKDF (reference sequence). Deletions cut 6 bases from V and 2 bases from J, with 10 bases between. CDR3 in amino acids: CATRLTGQETQYF. The DNA of the CDR3 is TGTGCCACCAGGTTGACTGGACAAGAGACCCAGTACTTC.

This clonotype was seen only a few times. One junction end does not reproduce the germline sequence, and a read error may be involved. The rearrangement links TRBV19 to TRBJ2-5; the D call may be TRBD1 or TRBD2 (5 bases each). Germline V gene sequence: CDR1 LNHDA, CDR2 SQIVND (reference sequence). The CDR3 extends over 15 amino acids. The CDR3 DNA is TGTGCCAGTAACACGAACGGGGCCGCCCAAGAGCCCCAGTACTTC. This encodes CASNTNGAAQEPQYF.

This clonotype was recorded at least ten times. The chain employs TRBV28 and TRBJ2-7; D is unresolved. CDR3 length: 15 amino acids. From germline, CDR1 is MDHEN and CDR2 SYDVKM. V was shortened by 7 bases and J by 6 bases, with 22 bases between the two germline ends. The DNA for the CDR3 is TGTGCCAGCAATAGGTCCCCCAACGCCGCCGGCGAGCAGTACTTC. Its protein product is CASNRSPNAAGEQYF.

This clonotype appeared many times. This chain connects TRBV5-1 to TRBJ2-3; TRBD2 matches 10 bases. V lost 3 bases and J lost 5; bases outside the gene matches: 12. Germline V gives CDR1 SGHRS, CDR2 YFSETQ. This CDR3 is 17 amino acids long. CDR3 amino acids: CASSYLGRLAGVDTQYF. CDR3 DNA: TGCGCCAGCAGCTACCTCGGTCGGCTAGCGGGAGTAGATACGCAGTATTTT.

The table lists this clonotype with many counts. This chain uses TRBV19 with TRBJ1-6; unclear D gene. CDR1 LNHDA and CDR2 SQIVND come from the germline V gene (reference sequence). V was shortened by 6 bases and J by 9 bases, with 21 bases between the two germline ends. CDR3 length: 16 amino acids. The CDR3 here is CASRRGWGTQTSPLHF. The CDR3 DNA follows: TGTGCCAGTAGGAGAGGATGGGGAACACAAACTTCACCCCTCCACTTT. Combining the CDR3 with reference TRBV19 and TRBJ1-6 gives the whole variable domain DGGITQSPKYLFRKEGQNVTLSCEQNLNHDAMYWYRQDPGQGLRLIYYSQIVNDFQKGDIAEGYSVSREKKESFPLTVTSAQKNPTAFYLCASRRGWGTQTSPLHFGNGTRLTVT.

This clonotype was counted ten times or more. The V call is TRBV28, the J call TRBJ2-1; 10 nucleotides match TRBD2. Germline V gene sequence: CDR1 MDHEN, CDR2 SYDVKM. V lost 2 bases to trimming and J lost 6 bases; unmatched junction nucleotides: 4. The CDR3 is 15 amino acids. The CDR3 DNA sequence: TGTGCCAGCAGTTTAGTAGTAGCGGGAGGCAATGAGCAGTTCTTC. It codes for CASSLVVAGGNEQFF.

This clonotype was recorded at least ten times. CDR3 region: CASSGSPDSTYEQYF. In DNA, the CDR3 is TGTGCCAGCAGTGGGTCCCCCGATAGCACCTACGAGCAGTACTTC. The chain recombines TRBV6-1 with TRBJ2-7; no clear D gene. Trimming left V 4 bases short and J 2 bases short, with 15 bases between. Germline V gene data show CDR1 as MNHNS and CDR2 as SASEGT. The CDR3 extends over 15 amino acids.

The table lists this clonotype with many counts. The gene calls are TRBV20-1 and TRBJ1-4; no firm D call. Germline CDR1 reads DFQATT; CDR2 reads SNEGSKA (reference sequence). Trimming took 3 bases from V and 5 from J, leaving 7 bases between them. The CDR3 is 12 amino acids. The CDR3 DNA reads as TGCAGTGCTAGCCTCGGGAATGAAAAACTGTTTTTT. Protein sequence: CSASLGNEKLFF.

This clonotype was seen ten or more times. The chain couples TRBV28 to TRBJ1-3; D possibly corresponds to TRBD1 (6 bases). V was cut by 6 bases and J by 0 bases, with 15 bases left in between. This CDR3 is 16 amino acids long. The V gene's germline CDR1 is MDHEN and CDR2 SYDVKM. The CDR3 here is CASRGGPRHSGNTIYF. The CDR3 nucleotides read TGTGCCAGCAGGGGGGGGCCACGCCACTCTGGAAACACCATATATTTT.

This clonotype was seen only a few times. The V and J genes are TRBV2 and TRBJ2-2; no firm D call. The germline V gene encodes CDR1 SNHLY and CDR2 FYNNEI. V lost 3 bases, J lost 2 bases, and 7 bases lay in between. The CDR3 runs 14 residues. CDR3 DNA sequence: TGTGCCAGCAGTGACGGCCCCAACACCGGGGAGCTGTTTTTT. Encoded protein: CASSDGPNTGELFF.

This clonotype appeared many times. The CDR3 here is CAWSRTEKLFF. The CDR3 DNA reads TGTGCCTGGAGTCGAACCGAAAAACTGTTTTTT. The V call is TRBV30, the J call TRBJ1-4; no firm D call. Germline CDR1 and CDR2: GTSNPN and SVGIG (reference sequence). This CDR3 spans 11 amino acids. The V end lost 2 bases, the J end lost 8 bases, and 6 bases lay between the germline ends.

This clonotype was seen more than once but under ten times. The genes are TRBV7-6 and TRBJ1-1; 7 positions match TRBD1. V trimming: 5 bases; J trimming: 0 bases; junction bases outside the gene matches: 6. Germline assignment: CDR1 SGHVS and CDR2 FNYEAQ. CDR3 length: 15 amino acids. CDR3 region: CASSLDRDLNTEAFF. The DNA of the CDR3 is TGTGCCAGCAGCCTAGACAGGGACCTGAACACTGAAGCTTTCTTT.

The rearrangement links TRBV14 to TRBJ2-5; D remains unclear. The CDR3 has 12 amino acids. V shed 1 base and J shed 5 bases, with 5 bases lying between them. Germline assignment: CDR1 SGHDN and CDR2 FVKESK. The CDR3 region has the DNA TGTGCCAGCAGCCAAGGGGTGGAGACCCAGTACTTC. Amino acids: CASSQGVETQYF.

The rearrangement uses TRBV29-1 and TRBJ2-5; 8 nucleotides line up with TRBD1. Germline V CDR1 and CDR2: SQVTM, ANQGSEA. The CDR3 is made up of 18 amino acids. With 1 base clipped from V and 3 bases from J, the junction kept 16 bases outside the gene matches. CDR3 nucleotides: TGCAGCGTTGAAGTTGGGACAGGCCGCCGTTTATCCAAAGAGACCCAGTACTTC. The encoded protein is CSVEVGTGRRLSKETQYF.

This clonotype was seen at least ten times. One end of the junction is discordant with germline, which a read error may explain. This rearrangement joins TRBV2 to TRBJ2-1; D is unresolved. The CDR3 has 12 residues. Germline assignment: CDR1 SNHLY and CDR2 FYNNEI. The CDR3 DNA reads TGTGCCAGCAGTGAAGTGGGCCGACCTCACCTCTTC. Translation: CASSEVGRPHLF.

The chain uses TRBV6-1 and TRBJ1-1, with a weak D call TRBD1 (6 bases). The CDR3 loop spans 15 amino acids. Germline CDR1 reads MNHNS; CDR2 reads SASEGT. V was cut by 8 bases and J by 0 bases, with 16 bases left in between. Here the CDR3 reads CASQEIGQLNTEAFF. The CDR3 region has the DNA TGTGCCAGCCAAGAGATCGGACAGTTGAACACTGAAGCTTTCTTT.

This clonotype appeared many times. The genes are TRBV6-1 and TRBJ1-5; possibly TRBD1 for D (5 bases). The CDR3 length is 15 residues. The ends were cut back, 7 bases at V and 3 bases at J, with 16 bases in the middle. From germline, CDR1 is MNHNS and CDR2 SASEGT. As DNA, the CDR3 is TGTGCCAGCACCCCGGGACGGAACCTCAATCAGCCCCAGCATTTT. As protein: CASTPGRNLNQPQHF.

This clonotype was seen many times. The chain recombines TRBV12-3 or TRBV12-4 with TRBJ2-7; 9 bases fit TRBD1. V lost 3 bases and J lost 4; bases outside the gene matches: 7. The CDR3 consists of 15 residues. The CDR3 loop is CASSLLPGQGYEQYF. For the CDR3, the DNA is TGTGCCAGCAGTTTGCTTCCGGGACAGGGATACGAGCAGTACTTC.

This clonotype came up a few times. The chain recombines TRBV7-9 with TRBJ1-6; no reliable D call. The ends were cut back, 3 bases at V and 14 bases at J, with 17 bases in the middle. Per the germline V gene, CDR1 is SEHNR and CDR2 is FQNEAQ (reference sequence). This CDR3 comprises 14 residues. The CDR3 reads CASSLPLATTALHF. For the CDR3, the DNA is TGTGCCAGCAGCTTGCCTCTAGCCACAACGGCCCTCCACTTT. The full variable domain, with the rest looked up from reference TRBV7-9 and TRBJ1-6, is DTGVSQNPRHKITKRGQNVTFRCDPISEHNRLYWYRQTLGQGPEFLTYFQNEAQLEKSRLLSDRFSAERPKGSFSTLEIQRTEQGDSAMYLCASSLPLATTALHFGNGTRLTVT.

This clonotype has a count of ten or more. This sequence joins TRBV6-2 or TRBV6-3 and TRBJ2-1; D might be TRBD1 or TRBD2, each matching 5 bases. The CDR3 extends over 15 amino acids. The V end lost 7 bases, the J end lost 4 bases, and 17 bases lay between the germline ends. Germline-derived CDR1 and CDR2 are MNHEY and SVGEGT. The CDR3 nucleotides read TGTGCCAGCACCAGGGCCCGGGGAATGTACAATGAGCAGTTCTTC. It codes for CASTRARGMYNEQFF.